A single T cell receptor beta chain is shown here with its context. The antigen this receptor binds is unknown. Per-nucleotide qualities are absent, and no much larger clonotype sits a single base away. This sample includes further DNA sequences coding for the same CDR3. This entry comes from a study of T cell responses to AZD1222 COVID-19 vaccine (TCRdb year 2021). Study-wide context: AZD1222 recipients whose second dose came at about 4 weeks and those whose second dose came at about 12 weeks were combined into one group, since spike-specific TCR depth and breadth did not differ between the two schedules. TCR sequencing covered fewer than 250 trial participants: approximately 200 given two doses of AZD1222 and around 26 given two doses of MenACWY control vaccine. Trial participants were enrolled into age subgroups of 18-55, 56-69 and 70-plus years, which contained around 140, 26 and 57 TCR-sequenced participants, respectively.

The germline V gene yields SGDLS for CDR1 and YYNGEE for CDR2. The CDR3 holds 15 amino acids from the cysteine to the phenylalanine. Kept here is only the CDR3 DNA, which spans 45 bases and is read in frame from base 1. Trimming costs V 0 bases and J 3 bases, and their ends lie 9 bases apart. The CDR3 regions of human TCRbeta chains were analyzed by immunosequencing. The authors' analysis ran thus. Repertoire TCRs were matched against a reference library of SARS-CoV-2-specific TCRs generated with the MIRA antigen-specificity platform. Breadth was defined as the fraction of unique TCRs that were SARS-CoV-2-associated. Depth was defined as the fraction of total T cells that were SARS-CoV-2-associated. Using the MIRA data, each spike-specific TCR was mapped to the spike region that the TCR reacts to and placed in a CD4 or CD8 class. Log10-transformed breadth and depth values were compared by one-way ANOVA with Sidak's multiple comparisons tests. TCRdb took this table from immuneACCESS and kept in-frame rearrangements with V and J called. Such tables lack part of the clones; where checked against another copy, unresolved V genes explain under half of the gap, and the rest is unexplained. Clonal size and the V and J genes are those of that table, whereas D and trimming came from the DNA. The sample yields some 90,000 clones; approximately 86% were counted once. The leading ten clones occupy roughly 7.9% of the sample.

The study at large found these results: CD4 TCRs associated with the vaccine covered the entire spike protein, and the dominant responses were in regions 160-218 and 743-854. In the small 56-69-year group, the increase in depth fell short of significance, most likely because of low power. No day 14 peak-response samples were available, so repertoires were characterized only after the peak T cell response. Most participants were white British and females outnumbered males, and the authors suggested that clonal diversity may have been underestimated. After two AZD1222 doses, both the breadth and the depth of spike-specific TCRs were significantly higher than at day 0 and than in MenACWY recipients. Only five or six AZD1222 recipients were SARS-CoV-2 seropositive at baseline, limiting conclusions about previously exposed vaccinees. Epitopes outside the regions mutated in the B.1.351 and B.1.1.7 variants were reportedly recognized by nearly half of the unique spike-specific TCRs.

In the paper's terms, the time point label means: baseline before first vaccination. The vaccinee samples were drawn from two UK trials, COV001 and COV002, one of which was a single-blind randomized controlled phase 2/3 trial testing AZD1222 (ChAdOx1 nCoV-19) in healthy adults. For TCRbeta chain sequencing, PBMC samples were collected from trial participants at day 0 and at day 28 after the second dose. The receptor was isolated from an adult in good health. Recombination joined TRBV9 with TRBJ2-2; D gene: possibly TRBD1, on 6 matching bases. The starting material was peripheral blood, obtained on day 0 of AZD1222 vaccination. The DNA sequence is as follows: TGTGCCAGCAGCGTAGGGGCAGGGGACACCGGGGAGCTGTTTTTT. This yields the protein CASSVGAGDTGELFF.